The clone carrying this TCR beta chain was found once. The data stem from a study of T cell changes during pregnancy in multiple sclerosis. This table comes from immunoSEQ multiplex PCR, and its TCRdb copy is limited to in-frame clones, with some not included. The sample has around 31,000 clones, around nine tenths seen once. This sample comprised CD4+ T cells from peripheral blood mononuclear cells, obtained in the first trimester of pregnancy. This clonotype was obtained from a female donor with multiple sclerosis, enrolled in a pregnancy study.

The CDR3, as DNA: TGTGCCAGCAGCGTAGGCCCCCGGGGGGGCCAGGGTGAGCAGTTCTTC. It yields the protein CASSVGPRGGQGEQFF. The chain couples TRBV9 to TRBJ2-1; TRBD2 matches at 8 bases. J lost 9 bases, V lost 0 bases, and 11 bases had no gene match. From germline, CDR1 is SGDLS and CDR2 YYNGEE. This CDR3 is 16 amino acids long.